The source of this T cell receptor beta chain is a study of T cell responses to AZD1222 COVID-19 vaccine (dated by TCRdb to the early 2020s). A note on the overall study: Because spike-specific TCR depth and breadth did not differ between the two schedules, AZD1222 recipients who got a second dose at roughly 4 weeks were pooled with those who got a second dose at roughly 12 weeks. Trial participants were enrolled into age subgroups of 18-55, 56-69 and 70-plus years, which contained approximately 150, 28 and 58 TCR-sequenced participants, respectively. TCR sequencing covered 230 to 250 trial participants: 200 to 220 given two doses of AZD1222 and about 26 given two doses of MenACWY control vaccine. Broad study findings and their caveats: A significant rise in spike-specific TCR breadth and depth was observed after two AZD1222 doses relative to day 0 and relative to MenACWY recipients. Participants were mostly white British and included more females than males, and it was suggested by the authors that clonal diversity may have been underestimated. The whole spike protein was spanned by vaccine-associated CD4 TCRs, and dominant responses were seen in regions 160-218 and 743-854. In the small 56-69-year group, the increase in depth fell short of significance, most likely because of low power. Because no day 14 peak-response samples were available, repertoires were characterized only after the peak T cell response. Conclusions about previously exposed vaccinees are limited, since just five to seven AZD1222 recipients were seropositive for SARS-CoV-2 at baseline. Reportedly, close to half of the unique spike-specific TCRs recognized epitopes lying outside the regions that are mutated in the B.1.351 and B.1.1.7 variants.

The germline V gene (reference sequence) yields LNHDA for CDR1 and SQIVND for CDR2. Trimming removed 8 bases from V and 1 base from J, leaving 12 bases between the germline ends. The CDR3 numbers 14 residues from cysteine through phenylalanine. Kept here is only the CDR3 DNA, which spans 42 bases and is read in frame from base 1. About this clone itself: Its antigen is not yet known. The record has no base qualities; no much larger clone is one base away.

The sample's time point label, decoded: baseline before first vaccination. The vaccinee samples were drawn from two UK trials, COV001 and COV002, one of which was a single-blind randomized controlled phase 2/3 trial testing AZD1222 (ChAdOx1 nCoV-19) in healthy adults. Trial participant PBMC samples were collected at day 0 and day 28 after the second dose for TCRbeta chain sequencing. The CDR3 regions of human TCRbeta chains were analyzed by immunosequencing. For the original study's pipeline: TCRs in the repertoires were compared against a reference library of SARS-CoV-2-specific TCRs that had been generated with the MIRA antigen-specificity platform. Breadth was defined as the fraction of unique TCRs that were SARS-CoV-2-associated. Depth was defined as the fraction of total T cells that were SARS-CoV-2-associated. Using the MIRA data, each spike-specific TCR was mapped to the spike region that the TCR reacts to and placed in a CD4 or CD8 class. Log10-transformed breadth and depth values were compared by one-way ANOVA with Sidak's multiple comparisons tests. TCRdb retrieved this table from immuneACCESS and kept in-frame rearrangements only. Not all clones are present; in checked studies, unresolved V genes account for under half, and no reason is known for the remainder. V and J calls and clone size are those listed in that table; D and trimming were worked out from the DNA. The sample profile shows about 120,000 clones; roughly 90% of them were found once. The ten top clones hold roughly 7.6% of the sample.

Sequencing was performed on peripheral blood, taken on day 0 of AZD1222 vaccination. The clonotype comes from an adult in good health. The V and J genes are TRBV19 and TRBJ2-1; TRBD2 could be the D gene, as 7 bases match. The CDR3: CASGGGGSYNEQFF. The base sequence is TGTGCCAGTGGGGGAGGGGGGTCCTACAATGAGCAGTTCTTC.